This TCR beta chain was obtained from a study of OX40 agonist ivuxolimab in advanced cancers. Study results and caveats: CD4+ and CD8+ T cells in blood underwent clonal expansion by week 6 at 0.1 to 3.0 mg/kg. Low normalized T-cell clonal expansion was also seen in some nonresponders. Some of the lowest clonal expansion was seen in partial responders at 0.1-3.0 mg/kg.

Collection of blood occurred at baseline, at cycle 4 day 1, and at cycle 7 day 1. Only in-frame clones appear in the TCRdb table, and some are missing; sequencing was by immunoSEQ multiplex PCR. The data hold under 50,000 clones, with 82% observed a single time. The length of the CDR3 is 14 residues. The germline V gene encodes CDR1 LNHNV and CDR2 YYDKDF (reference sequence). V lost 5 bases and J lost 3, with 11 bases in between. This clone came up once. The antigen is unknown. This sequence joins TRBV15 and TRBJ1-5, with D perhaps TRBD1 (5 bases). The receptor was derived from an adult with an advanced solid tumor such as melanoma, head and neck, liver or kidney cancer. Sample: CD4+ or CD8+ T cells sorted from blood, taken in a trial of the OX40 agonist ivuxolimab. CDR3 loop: CATSPDKNNQPQHF. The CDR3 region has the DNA TGTGCCACCAGCCCGGACAAGAACAATCAGCCCCAGCATTTT.